The 25 T cell receptor beta chains presented below share a single source sample, sequenced in a study of T cell responses to AZD1222 COVID-19 vaccine. Clones were sequenced by immunoSEQ multiplex PCR, and TCRdb holds only the in-frame ones, with some missing. The sample consists of 100,000 to 150,000 clones, 65% to 90% of them appearing once. Sequenced material: peripheral blood, taken on day 0 of AZD1222 vaccination. Receptors were obtained from an adult in good health.

The chain is built from TRBV11-3 and TRBJ2-7; no firm D call. From germline, CDR1 is SGHNT and CDR2 YENEEA. V shed 2 bases and J shed 2 bases, with 13 bases lying between them. CDR3 size: 15 residues. CDR3 DNA sequence: TGTGCCAGCAGCTTAAAGGGTACCGAGACCTACGAGCAGTACTTC. It encodes CASSLKGTETYEQYF.

The chain combines TRBV6-2 or TRBV6-3 with TRBJ2-7, with D tentatively TRBD1 (5 bases). Germline CDR1 MNHEY, CDR2 SVGEGT. V shed 5 bases and J shed 0 bases, with 17 bases lying between them. CDR3 length equals 16 residues. The CDR3 sequence: CASSRPSTENSYEQYF. The CDR3 DNA follows: TGTGCCAGCAGTCGACCGTCGACAGAAAACTCCTACGAGCAGTACTTC.

The rearrangement uses TRBV6-6 and TRBJ2-2, with 7 positions matching TRBD1. The CDR3 length is 14 residues. The germline CDR1 and CDR2 sequences are MNHNY and SVGAGI (reference sequence). Trimming at V came to 6 bases and at J to 3 bases, leaving 4 bases not matched to a gene. The CDR3 sequence is CASSRGTDTGELFF. For the CDR3, the DNA is TGTGCCAGCAGCCGAGGGACAGACACCGGGGAGCTGTTTTTT.

This chain links TRBV29-1 with TRBJ1-2; D is undetermined. This CDR3 spans 10 amino acids. CDR1 is SQVTM and CDR2 is ANQGSEA in the germline V gene. Trimming shortened V by 7 bases and J by 9 bases, and 12 bases separated the two germline ends. The CDR3 DNA is TGCAGCGCCGGATACGATAGCTACACCTTC. This gives the protein CSAGYDSYTF.

This clone was counted a few times. In nucleotides, the CDR3 is TGTGCCAGTAGTATAAGGACAGGGGGGCCTTATAGCAATCAGCCCCAGCATTTT. Protein product: CASSIRTGGPYSNQPQHF. The chain is built from TRBV19 and TRBJ1-5; 10 positions agree with TRBD1. CDR3 length: 18 residues. Germline CDR1 is LNHDA and CDR2 is SQIVND (reference sequence). Unmatched junction bases numbered 7, after V lost 2 bases and J lost 0 bases.

This chain uses TRBV7-2 with TRBJ2-1; D gene unclear. This CDR3 spans 15 amino acids. Germline V gene lookup returns CDR1 SGHTA and CDR2 FQGNSA. Trimming took off 6 bases at V and 1 base at J, with 13 bases between the two ends. The CDR3 region is CASSFSRSSYNEQFF. CDR3 DNA sequence: TGTGCCAGCAGTTTCAGCCGTAGTTCCTACAATGAGCAGTTCTTC.

This chain uses TRBV11-3 with TRBJ1-1; a weak D match, TRBD1 (6 bases). Germline V gene data show CDR1 as SGHNT and CDR2 as YENEEA. V lost 5 bases and J lost 8, with 15 bases in between. CDR3 length: 13 residues. The CDR3 here is CASSLHSGTEAFF. CDR3 DNA sequence: TGTGCCAGCAGCCTACACTCCGGGACAGAAGCTTTCTTT.

The rearrangement uses TRBV11-2 and TRBJ1-3, with 7 positions matching TRBD1. The V and J ends lost 3 bases and 2 bases, in that order; junction bases with no gene match: 7. The germline V gene encodes CDR1 SGHAT and CDR2 FQNNGV. The CDR3 length is 16 residues. The CDR3 DNA reads as TGTGCCAGCAGCTTTCCCTCAGGGGGAGCTGGAAACACCATATATTTT. Amino acid sequence: CASSFPSGGAGNTIYF.

The chain joins TRBV24-1 to TRBJ1-1; tentative D call: TRBD1 (5 bases). The CDR3 sequence is 13 residues long. V dropped 4 bases and J dropped 6 bases, with 11 bases sitting between them. Germline lookup yields CDR1 KGHDR and CDR2 SFDVKD. CDR3 sequence: CATSDYGTAEAFF. The CDR3 DNA sequence: TGTGCCACCAGTGACTACGGGACGGCTGAAGCTTTCTTT.

The gene calls are TRBV11-1 and TRBJ1-6; D gene uncertain. This CDR3 comprises 15 residues. Trimming shortened V by 0 bases and J by 6 bases, and 9 bases separated the two germline ends. Germline CDR1 reads SGHAT; CDR2 reads FQDESV (reference sequence). The CDR3 loop is CASSLAHRSNSPLHF. In nucleotides, the CDR3 is TGTGCCAGCAGCTTAGCCCACAGAAGTAATTCACCCCTCCACTTT.

This clone was recorded once. The gene calls are TRBV14 and TRBJ1-4, with 10 bases matching TRBD1. The junction had 9 bases not matched to a gene; V was cut back by 4 bases and J by 10 bases. Germline values: CDR1 SGHDN, CDR2 FVKESK. The CDR3 spans 15 residues. CDR3 region: CASSPTGTGVGKLFF. The CDR3 DNA sequence: TGTGCCAGCAGCCCTACCGGGACAGGGGTTGGAAAACTGTTTTTT.

This rearrangement joins TRBV5-3 to TRBJ2-3, with D uncertain. TRBV5-3 is placed among ORFs of uncertain function. The V and J ends lost 4 bases and 3 bases respectively, with 12 bases between them. This CDR3 is built from 14 residues. The CDR3 sequence is CARSTHTRTDTQYF. Here the CDR3 DNA reads TGTGCCAGAAGCACTCACACAAGAACAGATACGCAGTATTTT.

The chain joins TRBV30 to TRBJ2-3; no definite D call. The germline V and J ends were trimmed by 2 bases and 0 bases, with 6 bases remaining between them. CDR3 length: 13 amino acids. Germline CDR1 GTSNPN, CDR2 SVGIG (reference sequence). The CDR3: CAWSPASTDTQYF. CDR3 coding DNA: TGTGCCTGGAGTCCGGCTAGCACAGATACGCAGTATTTT.

The chain carries TRBV7-9 and TRBJ1-5; a weak D match, TRBD1 (5 bases). This CDR3 contains 16 residues. Trimming removed 1 base from V and 3 bases from J, with 13 bases in between. Per germline, CDR1 SEHNR and CDR2 FQNEAQ (reference sequence). CDR3 nucleotides: TGTGCCAGCAGCTTAGGTGGCCAGGGCAACAATCAGCCCCAGCATTTT. Translation gives CASSLGGQGNNQPQHF.

V and J are TRBV4-1 and TRBJ2-3, with D unclear. Looked up from germline, CDR1 is MGHRA and CDR2 is YSYEKL. V was cut by 0 bases and J by 4 bases, with 11 bases left in between. The CDR3 loop spans 15 amino acids. CDR3 DNA sequence: TGCGCCAGCAGCCAAGAAGGTAGAAGGGCAGATACGCAGTATTTT. Protein: CASSQEGRRADTQYF.

In its sample, this clone was seen once. The chain couples TRBV5-4 to TRBJ2-7; 9 nucleotides align to TRBD1. The CDR3 runs to 16 residues. Trimming took 3 bases from V and 1 from J; bases not matched to a gene: 8. Germline V gene lookup returns CDR1 SGHNT and CDR2 YYREEE (reference sequence). The CDR3 sequence: CASSSGRDRESYEQYF. The CDR3 DNA reads TGTGCCAGCAGCTCCGGGCGGGACAGGGAGTCCTACGAGCAGTACTTC. Filled out from reference TRBV5-4 and TRBJ2-7, the complete variable domain reads ETGVTQSPTHLIKTRGQQVTLRCSSQSGHNTVSWYQQALGQGPQFIFQYYREEENGRGNFPPRFSGLQFPNYSSELNVNALELDDSALYLCASSSGRDRESYEQYFGPGTRLTVT.

This chain links TRBV5-5 with TRBJ1-5, with 7 bases that match TRBD1. The CDR3 runs 19 residues. Germline CDR1 reads SGHKS; CDR2 reads YYEKEE (reference sequence). V lost 6 bases and J lost 0; bases outside the gene matches: 18. CDR3 sequence reads: CASTPGTADFLYSNQPQHF. The CDR3 region has the DNA TGTGCCAGCACTCCCGGGACAGCGGACTTCTTATATAGCAATCAGCCCCAGCATTTT.

The rearrangement joins TRBV27 to TRBJ2-6, with D perhaps being TRBD1 or TRBD2 (9 bases each). Germline CDR1 is MNHEY and CDR2 is SMNVEV (reference sequence). The V and J ends lost 7 bases and 0 bases respectively, with 25 bases between them. The CDR3 covers 20 residues. The CDR3 bases are TGTGCCAGCACCTCACGCGGGGGGGACAGGGTCTCCTCTGGGGCCAACGTCCTGACTTTC. Translation: CASTSRGGDRVSSGANVLTF.

Written as DNA, the CDR3 is TGTGCCAGCAGCTTGGGACAGGCCACCTACGAGCAGTACTTC. Its translation: CASSLGQATYEQYF. The V and J genes are TRBV7-9 and TRBJ2-7, with 8 bases identical to TRBD1. The CDR3 spans 14 residues. V dropped 3 bases and J dropped 2; count of bases not matched to a gene: 3. Looked up from germline, CDR1 is SEHNR and CDR2 is FQNEAQ (reference sequence). Supplemented by reference TRBV7-9 and TRBJ2-7, the full variable domain reads DTGVSQNPRHKITKRGQNVTFRCDPISEHNRLYWYRQTLGQGPEFLTYFQNEAQLEKSRLLSDRFSAERPKGSFSTLEIQRTEQGDSAMYLCASSLGQATYEQYFGPGTRLTVT.

The chain carries TRBV12-1 and TRBJ1-6; TRBD1 reflects the table's D call only, with no check against the DNA. TRBV12-1 is listed as a pseudogene. This CDR3 has 16 amino acids. The CDR3 sequence: CASSSIWDNVNSPLHF. CDR3 nucleotides: TGTGCCAGCAGCTCGATATGGGACAACGTAAATTCACCCCTCCACTTT.

The chain uses TRBV2 and TRBJ2-7; D unclear. CDR3 length equals 12 residues. CDR1 and CDR2 (germline): SNHLY, FYNNEI. Trimming took off 7 bases at V and 6 bases at J, with 13 bases between the two ends. DNA for the CDR3: TGTGCCAGCACTCAGGAACAAGGCGAGCAGTACTTC. The encoded protein is CASTQEQGEQYF.

This chain connects TRBV18 to TRBJ2-7, with a weak D call TRBD2 (5 bases). CDR3 length: 15 residues. Deletions cut 3 bases from V and 1 base from J, with 13 bases between. Germline V gene sequence: CDR1 KGHSH, CDR2 LQKENI. The CDR3 DNA reads TGTGCCAGCTCACCGGACTCAAACCCATCCTACGAGCAGTACTTC. This codes for CASSPDSNPSYEQYF.

This clone appeared once. This chain uses TRBV19 with TRBJ1-4, with TRBD1 matching 8 bases. CDR1 is LNHDA, CDR2 SQIVND, per germline (reference sequence). The CDR3 length is 14 residues. J lost 3 bases, V lost 8 bases, and 5 bases had no gene match. CDR3 sequence (DNA): TGTGCCAGTCAGAACAGGGGGTCTAATGAAAAACTGTTTTTT. Its protein product is CASQNRGSNEKLFF.

This clone was picked up one time. J is TRBJ1-3 and V is TRBV7-8; TRBD1 matches 7 bases. Germline CDR1 reads SGHVS; CDR2 reads FQNEAQ. This CDR3 is 15 amino acids long. J lost 4 bases, V lost 5 bases, and 8 bases had no gene match. The CDR3 protein is CASSPLTGTGNTIYF. DNA of the CDR3: TGTGCCAGCAGCCCTCTGACAGGGACGGGAAACACCATATATTTT.

The chain couples TRBV30 to TRBJ2-5; 12 nucleotides agree with TRBD2. CDR3 length: 15 residues. V lost 4 bases, J lost 5 bases, and 8 bases stayed unmatched. Germline V gene lookup returns CDR1 GTSNPN and CDR2 SVGIG (reference sequence). In DNA form, the CDR3 reads TGTGCCTGGAATCTAGCGGGGGGGATGCGGGAGACCCAGTACTTC. It specifies CAWNLAGGMRETQYF.